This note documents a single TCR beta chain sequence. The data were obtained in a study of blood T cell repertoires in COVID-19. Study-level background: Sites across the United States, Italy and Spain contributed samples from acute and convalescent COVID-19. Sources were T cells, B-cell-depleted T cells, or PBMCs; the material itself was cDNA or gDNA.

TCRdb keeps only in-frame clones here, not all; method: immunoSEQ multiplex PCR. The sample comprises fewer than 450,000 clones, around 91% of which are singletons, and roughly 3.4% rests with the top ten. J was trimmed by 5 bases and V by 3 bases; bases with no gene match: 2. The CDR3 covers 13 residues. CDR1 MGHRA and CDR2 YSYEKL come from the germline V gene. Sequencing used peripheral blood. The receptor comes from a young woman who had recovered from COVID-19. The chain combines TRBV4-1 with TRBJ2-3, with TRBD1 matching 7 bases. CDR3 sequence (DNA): TGCGCCAGCAGCCAGAGACAGGGAGATACGCAGTATTTT. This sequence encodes CASSQRQGDTQYF.